The present entry profiles one TCR beta chain with its context. No cognate antigen has been identified for it. No per-base quality is available; no much larger clone lies one base away. This sample is drawn from a study of CD8+CD57+ T cells in acquired aplastic anemia (dated 2018 in TCRdb). Describing the broader study: DNA extracted from sorted CD4+ and CD8+ cells had a mean of approximately 3.5 ug, with a range of roughly 0.19 to 27.4 ug. An average of approximately 9.8 million reads for CD4+ cells and approximately 12 million reads for CD8+ cells was obtained from healthy donor samples. What the work shows at the level of the full study, not this receptor alone: Between patients and healthy controls, no significant difference in CD8+ Simpson's diversity was found (P=0.060). Fewer than 30 CD8+ CDR3 sequences were found in both patients and controls but appeared to be highly expressed in patients and within the immunodominant clones of the patients.

In this study, sorted CD4+ and CD8+ T cells from the blood of healthy subjects and of severe aplastic anemia patients had their TCR repertoires deep-sequenced. Ficoll-Paque density gradient centrifugation was used to isolate peripheral blood mononuclear cells. Before DNA extraction, CD4+ and CD8+ T cells were sorted by FACS or by magnetic beads. CDR1 and CDR2, per the germline V gene, are KGHDR and SFDVKD. V sheds 5 bases and J sheds 2 bases, leaving 11 bases between their ends. Counted from cysteine to phenylalanine, this CDR3 has 15 amino acids. The CDR3 DNA has 45 bases and is translated from base 1. Genomic DNA served as template for TCR beta VDJ combination and CDR3 sequence profiling. An Illumina HiSeq 2000 was the platform used for TCR repertoire sequencing. Per the authors' processing: Repertoires were assessed using TRBV/TRBJ rearrangement plots, CDR3 size and DJ length profiles, and Simpson's diversity index. Whichever DNA sequence was most abundant in the deep sequencing data was defined as the immunodominant clone. CDR3 amino acid sequences were checked for sharing across subjects and were also compared against the VDJdb database and published repertoires. Starting from the raw public reads, TCRdb applied fastp trimming at Q25, assembled clones with MiXCR and retained in-frame beta chains. Each CDR3 protein gets just one entry, which takes the most common genes and DNA from the rows behind it. TCRdb assigned the V and J calls; the authors' analysis was not used. This sample comprises about 190,000 distinct CDR3 sequences, roughly 56% of them detected only once. Approximately 15% of the sample is taken by the ten largest.

The chain couples TRBV24-1 to TRBJ2-2; a tentative D match to TRBD1 spans 5 bases. Sequenced sample: sorted CD4+, CD8+, or CD8+CD57+ T cells (not recorded which) from PBMCs. This TCR was sampled from a human donor in good health, serving as a control. The CDR3: CATSGGAINTGELFF. The nucleotide sequence reads TGTGCCACCAGTGGGGGCGCTATAAACACCGGGGAGCTGTTTTTT.